The clone carrying this T cell receptor (beta chain) was counted a few times. As yet, its antigen is unknown. This sample is part of a study of beta chain features in type 1 diabetes. Study-wide results and limits: Any role of HLA type in TCRB rearrangement remained unresolved here. Using cDNA template may skew counts toward highly expressing activated cells. Among all four CD4+ subsets, Type 1 diabetes patients had TCRB CDR3s that were moderately but significantly shorter.

CD4+ cells of the naive, central memory, regulatory and stem cell-like memory types were sorted via CD45RO/CCR7/CD25/CD127/CD95/CD27. As every portion of the isolated RNA was reverse transcribed, the sequencing read expressed TCRB transcripts. Produced via immunoSEQ multiplex PCR; TCRdb's table is partial and in-frame only. The sample records roughly 610,000 clones, roughly 16% being singletons. The CDR3 has 16 amino acids. CDR1 is MNHEY, CDR2 SVGAGI, per germline. V lost 2 bases to trimming and J lost 0 bases, with 13 bases between them. This clonotype was sampled from a man between 18 and 29 years old in good health. Sequencing input: naive CD4+ T cells from blood. The V gene is TRBV6-5, the J gene TRBJ1-2; D is possibly TRBD1 (5 bases). This CDR3 is CASSYGGEVANYGYTF. CDR3 DNA sequence: TGTGCCAGCAGTTACGGGGGAGAGGTTGCTAACTATGGCTACACCTTC.